The rows below give T cell receptor beta chains drawn from one sample of a study of blood T cell repertoires in COVID-19. Assay used: immunoSEQ multiplex PCR; TCRdb lists only in-frame clones, some missing. Here the sample spans around 150,000 clones, roughly 82% being singletons. The sequencing input was peripheral blood. The origin of the receptors is a man aged 65 to 79 with acute or convalescent COVID-19. The CDR3 runs from the conserved cysteine through the conserved F or W. The D gene is left open where the match is weak. The size of a clone is reported for some rows only, either as once, few or many, or as a class for expanded clones.

V	size	J	D	DNA	CDR3
TRBV5-1	NA	TRBJ2-5	TRBD1	TGCGCCAGCAGCTTCGGACAGGCGGAGGAGACCCAGTACTTC	CASSFGQAEETQYF
TRBV2	NA	TRBJ2-3	NA	TGTGCCAGCAGTGAACCTCGGACAGATACGCAGTATTTT	CASSEPRTDTQYF
TRBV9	NA	TRBJ2-5	TRBD1	TGTGCCAGCAGCCCGGGGTACGGGACAGGGGGCTCAGGGCAAGAGACCCAGTACTTC	CASSPGYGTGGSGQETQYF
TRBV18	NA	TRBJ1-2	TRBD1	TGTGCCAGCTCACGACCCGGGACAGGGGGGGATGGCTACACCTTC	CASSRPGTGGDGYTF
TRBV9	NA	TRBJ2-2	TRBD2	TGTGCCAGCGGGGGAGGGGTCATCACCGGGGAGCTGTTTTTT	CASGGGVITGELFF
TRBV2	NA	TRBJ2-1	TRBD2	TGTGCCATCTATGGGCTAGCGGGAGGTGAGCAGTTCTTC	CAIYGLAGGEQFF
TRBV27	NA	TRBJ2-7	NA	TGTGCCAGCAGTTTCGGGGTATCCTACGAGCAGTACTTC	CASSFGVSYEQYF
TRBV6-6	NA	TRBJ1-2	NA	TGTGCCAGCAGTTACTCGGGGGGGCAGAAGAGCTATGGCTACACCTTC	CASSYSGGQKSYGYTF
TRBV7-2	NA	TRBJ2-5	NA	TGTGCCAGCACCACAGGGAGAGAGACCCAGTACTTC	CASTTGRETQYF
TRBV19	NA	TRBJ1-4	NA	TGTGCCTCATCCGGGACAAATAATGAAAAACTGTTTTTT	CASSGTNNEKLFF
TRBV27	NA	TRBJ2-1	NA	TGTGCCAGCAGTTTAGAGGGAAGGGCCTACAATGAGCAGTTCTTC	CASSLEGRAYNEQFF
TRBV10-3	NA	TRBJ2-7	NA	TGTGCCATCAGTGACCCCGGGACACCCATTGGGTCCTACGAGCAGTACTTC	CAISDPGTPIGSYEQYF
TRBV28	NA	TRBJ2-7	NA	TGTGCCAGCAGTTTGCTGGGTAGCGCGACCTACGAGCAGTACTTC	CASSLLGSATYEQYF
TRBV28	NA	TRBJ1-2	TRBD1	TGTGCCAGCAGGTTGCCACCGGGACAGGGGAACTATGGCTACACCTTC	CASRLPPGQGNYGYTF
TRBV2	NA	TRBJ2-1	TRBD2	TGTGCCAGCAGTGACGCCCTAGCGGGGGGGGGAGTTGAGCAGTTCTTC	CASSDALAGGGVEQFF
TRBV7-9	many	TRBJ1-6	TRBD1	TGTGCCAGCAGCTTAGATAGGACAGGGAGTGATTCACCCCTCCACTTT	CASSLDRTGSDSPLHF
TRBV3-1/TRBV3-2	NA	TRBJ1-2	TRBD1	TGTGCCAGCAGCCAAGACAGGGGGCCCGGCTACACCTTC	CASSQDRGPGYTF
TRBV7-8	NA	TRBJ2-2	TRBD1	TGTGCCAGCAGCGTAGGGACAGTCACCGGGGAGCTGTTTTTT	CASSVGTVTGELFF
TRBV2	NA	TRBJ2-1	NA	TGTGCCAGCAGAGCGTACATTGGCTCCTACAATGAGCAGTTCTTC	CASRAYIGSYNEQFF
TRBV28	NA	TRBJ1-6	TRBD1	TGTGCCAGCACCCCGGGACAGGCGAATTCACCCCTCCACTTT	CASTPGQANSPLHF
TRBV5-1	once	TRBJ2-3	TRBD2	TGCGCCAGCAGCTTAAACCCTAGCGGAGGGCGCACAGATACGCAGTATTTT	CASSLNPSGGRTDTQYF
TRBV3-1/TRBV3-2	NA	TRBJ1-2	NA	TGTGCCAGCAGCCAAGCCCCCTACAGGGTCCAAGTGGATGGCTACACCTTC	CASSQAPYRVQVDGYTF
TRBV5-8	NA	TRBJ2-7	TRBD1	TGTGCCAGCAGGGCCGGGACAGGGGGATCGGGCTACGAGCAGTACTTC	CASRAGTGGSGYEQYF
TRBV4-1	NA	TRBJ2-1	TRBD1	TGCGCCAGCAGCTCGGTGGGACAGGGAAGGAATGAGCAGTTCTTC	CASSSVGQGRNEQFF
TRBV2	NA	TRBJ1-5	NA	TGTGCCAGCAGGGGGCTGCGCGAGCAGCCCCAGCATTTT	CASRGLREQPQHF
TRBV19	NA	TRBJ2-1	NA	TGTGCCAGTAGCCACCCTTACTCAGAGGTTGATGAGCAGTTCTTC	CASSHPYSEVDEQFF
TRBV7-9	few	TRBJ1-1	TRBD1	TGTGCCACCGGACAGGGACTGAACACTGAAGCTTTCTTT	CATGQGLNTEAFF
TRBV6-1	once	TRBJ2-1	NA	TGTGCCAGCGGCGGGACTCTGAATGAGCAGTTCTTC	CASGGTLNEQFF
TRBV6-5	NA	TRBJ2-4	NA	TGTGCCAGCAGTTCGCGACAGGGAGGAAACATTCAGTACTTC	CASSSRQGGNIQYF
TRBV18	NA	TRBJ2-3	TRBD1	TGTGCCAGCTCACCACCGAACACAGGGGCTGGGGATACGCAGTATTTT	CASSPPNTGAGDTQYF
TRBV28	NA	TRBJ1-1	TRBD1	TGTGCCAGCAGGACCCAGACAGGGCAGGACGCTGAAGCTTTCTTT	CASRTQTGQDAEAFF
TRBV18	NA	TRBJ2-1	TRBD2	TGTGCCAGCTCACCTCCTAGCGGGAGTAAGAGTGAGCAGTTCTTC	CASSPPSGSKSEQFF
TRBV7-9	NA	TRBJ1-5	TRBD1	TGTGCCAGCAGCTTAGAGGGACAGGGCAATCAGCCCCAGCATTTT	CASSLEGQGNQPQHF
TRBV18	NA	TRBJ2-3	NA	TGTGCCAGCTCACCAGCGGGACGTGGGACAGATACGCAGTATTTT	CASSPAGRGTDTQYF
TRBV13	NA	TRBJ1-5	NA	TGTGCCAGCAGCCGCGGACAGTTCAATCAGCCCCAGCATTTT	CASSRGQFNQPQHF
TRBV6-5	NA	TRBJ1-3	NA	TGTGCCAGCAGTCCCGGAGGGACTGGAAACACCATATATTTT	CASSPGGTGNTIYF
TRBV19	NA	TRBJ2-3	NA	TGTGCCAGTAGTATTGAGGGTTCGGACACAGATACGCAGTATTTT	CASSIEGSDTDTQYF
TRBV4-1	once	TRBJ2-7	NA	TGCGCCAGCAGCCAAGGCCTCGGTGTCTACGAGCAGTACTTC	CASSQGLGVYEQYF
TRBV13	NA	TRBJ2-7	NA	TGTGCCAGCAGCTTAGTAGGGCAGGGCCTACCACAATACGAGCAGTACTTC	CASSLVGQGLPQYEQYF
TRBV19	few	TRBJ1-3	NA	TGTGCCAGTAGCCGCGCGATACTGCGATCTGGAAACACCATATATTTT	CASSRAILRSGNTIYF
TRBV3-1/TRBV3-2	NA	TRBJ2-5	NA	TGTGCCAGCCATGGACAGACGGGGGAGACCCAGTACTTC	CASHGQTGETQYF
TRBV19	NA	TRBJ1-5	NA	TGTGCCAGTACCACCGGGGGGAGGGGAAGCAATCAGCCCCAGCATTTT	CASTTGGRGSNQPQHF
TRBV7-8	NA	TRBJ2-2	NA	TGTGCCAGCAGCTTAGGGGACACCCGGGCCGGGGAGCTGTTTTTT	CASSLGDTRAGELFF
TRBV19	NA	TRBJ2-5	NA	TGTGCCAGTACCCCTGGTACGGAGGGGTTTCCCCAGTACTTC	CASTPGTEGFPQYF
TRBV19	NA	TRBJ1-6	NA	TGTGCCAGTAGCGCAGGGGATTCACCCCTCCACTTT	CASSAGDSPLHF
TRBV7-3	NA	TRBJ2-7	TRBD1	TGTGCCAGCAGCTCGGGACAGGGAAAGTCCTTC	CASSSGQGKSF
TRBV2	NA	TRBJ2-6	NA	TGTGCCAGCAGTGACTGGAGCCAGGGGCTCTCTGGGGCCAACGTCCTGACTTTC	CASSDWSQGLSGANVLTF
TRBV5-1	NA	TRBJ2-1	NA	TGCGCCAGCGGGGAGACGAACTCCTACAATGAGCAGTTCTTC	CASGETNSYNEQFF
TRBV7-3	NA	TRBJ2-2	NA	TGTGCCAGCAGCTTTCAGGGTGACACCGGGGAGCTGTTTTTT	CASSFQGDTGELFF